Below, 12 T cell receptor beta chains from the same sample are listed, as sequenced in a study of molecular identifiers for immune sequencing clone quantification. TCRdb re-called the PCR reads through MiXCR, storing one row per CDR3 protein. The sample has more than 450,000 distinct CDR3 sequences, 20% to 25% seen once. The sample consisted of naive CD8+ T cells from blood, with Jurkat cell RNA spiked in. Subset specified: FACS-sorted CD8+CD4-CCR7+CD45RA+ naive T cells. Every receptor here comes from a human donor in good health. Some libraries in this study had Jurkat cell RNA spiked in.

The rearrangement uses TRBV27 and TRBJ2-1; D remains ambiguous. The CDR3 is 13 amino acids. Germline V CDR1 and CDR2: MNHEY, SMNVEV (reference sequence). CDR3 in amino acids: CATGVSSYNEQFF. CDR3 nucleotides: TGTGCGACCGGTGTGAGCTCCTACAATGAGCAGTTCTTC.

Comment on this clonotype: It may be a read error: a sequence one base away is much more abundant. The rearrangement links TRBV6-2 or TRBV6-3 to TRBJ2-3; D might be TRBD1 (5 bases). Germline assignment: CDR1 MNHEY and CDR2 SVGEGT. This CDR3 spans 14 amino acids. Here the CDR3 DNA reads TGTGCCAACAGTTCGGACACCTTCACAGATACGCAGTATTTT. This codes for CANSSDTFTDTQYF.

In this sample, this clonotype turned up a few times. Written as DNA, the CDR3 is TGTGCCAGCAGCTTATCTTGGGGGGAGAGGACTGAAGCTTTCTTT. It encodes CASSLSWGERTEAFF. The chain uses TRBV5-6 and TRBJ1-1, with a possible D match to TRBD1 (5 bases). Germline CDR1 SGHDT, CDR2 YYEEEE. This CDR3 region has 15 residues. V lost 2 bases and J 5 bases, leaving 16 bases between the germline ends. Filled out from reference TRBV5-6 and TRBJ1-1, the complete variable domain reads DAGVTQSPTHLIKTRGQQVTLRCSPKSGHDTVSWYQQALGQGPQFIFQYYEEEERQRGNFPDRFSGHQFPNYSSELNVNALLLGDSALYLCASSLSWGERTEAFFGQGTRLTVV.

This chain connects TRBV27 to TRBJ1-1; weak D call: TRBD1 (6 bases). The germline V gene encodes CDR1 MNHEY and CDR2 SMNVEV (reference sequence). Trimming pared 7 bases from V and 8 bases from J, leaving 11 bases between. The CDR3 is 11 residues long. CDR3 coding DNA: TGTGCCAGCATGAGGGGGTCGGAAGCTTTCTTT. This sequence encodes CASMRGSEAFF.

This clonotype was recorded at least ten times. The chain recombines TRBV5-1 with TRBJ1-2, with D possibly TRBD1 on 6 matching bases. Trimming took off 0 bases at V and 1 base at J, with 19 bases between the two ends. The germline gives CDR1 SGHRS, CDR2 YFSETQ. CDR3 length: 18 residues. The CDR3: CASSLVFYRDMFNYGYTF. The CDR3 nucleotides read TGCGCCAGCAGCTTGGTTTTTTACAGGGACATGTTTAACTATGGCTACACCTTC.

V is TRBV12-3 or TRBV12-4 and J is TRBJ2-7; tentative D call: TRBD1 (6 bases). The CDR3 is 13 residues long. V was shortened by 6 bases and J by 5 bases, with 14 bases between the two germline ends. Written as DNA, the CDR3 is TGTGCCAGCAGCCAGGGACATGTACACGAGCAGTACTTC. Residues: CASSQGHVHEQYF.

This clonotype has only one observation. The CDR3 spells CASSSLRQVYEQYF. CDR3 sequence (DNA): TGTGCCAGCAGTTCCTTAAGGCAGGTCTACGAGCAGTACTTC. The chain is built from TRBV27 and TRBJ2-7, with D unclear. Germline V gene sequence: CDR1 MNHEY, CDR2 SMNVEV (reference sequence). Trimming left V 4 bases short and J 3 bases short, with 13 bases between. The CDR3 sequence is 14 residues long.

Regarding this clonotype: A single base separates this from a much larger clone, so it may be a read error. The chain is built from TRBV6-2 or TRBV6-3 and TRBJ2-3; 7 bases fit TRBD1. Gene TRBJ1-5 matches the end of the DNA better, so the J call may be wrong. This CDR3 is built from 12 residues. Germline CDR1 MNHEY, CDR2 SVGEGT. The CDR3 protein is CASSRTGDTQHF. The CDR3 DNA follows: TGTGCCAGCAGTCGGACAGGCGATACGCAGCATTTT.

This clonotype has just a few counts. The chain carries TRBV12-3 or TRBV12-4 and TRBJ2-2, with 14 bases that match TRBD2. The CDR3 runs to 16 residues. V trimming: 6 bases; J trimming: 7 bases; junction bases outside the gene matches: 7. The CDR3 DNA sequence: TGTGCCAGCAGCCCCGGGACTAGCGGGAGTTACGGGGAGCTGTTTTTT. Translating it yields CASSPGTSGSYGELFF.

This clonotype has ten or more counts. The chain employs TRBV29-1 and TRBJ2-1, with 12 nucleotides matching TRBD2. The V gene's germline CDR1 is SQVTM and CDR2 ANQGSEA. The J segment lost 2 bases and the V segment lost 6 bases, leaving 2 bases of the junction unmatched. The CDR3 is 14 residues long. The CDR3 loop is CSVGLAGPYNEQFF. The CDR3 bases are TGCAGCGTGGGACTAGCGGGTCCCTACAATGAGCAGTTCTTC.

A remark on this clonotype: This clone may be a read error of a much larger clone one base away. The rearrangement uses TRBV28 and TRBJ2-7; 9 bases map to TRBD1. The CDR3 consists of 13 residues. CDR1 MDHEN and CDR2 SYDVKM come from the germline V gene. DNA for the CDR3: TGTGCCAGCAGCGAACAGGGGGCCTACGGGCAGTACTTC. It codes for CASSEQGAYGQYF.

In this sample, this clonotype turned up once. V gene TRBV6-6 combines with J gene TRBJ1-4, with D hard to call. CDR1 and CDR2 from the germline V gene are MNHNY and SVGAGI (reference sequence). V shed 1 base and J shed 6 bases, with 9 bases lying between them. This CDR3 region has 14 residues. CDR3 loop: CASSYWGGDEKLFF. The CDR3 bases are TGTGCCAGCAGTTACTGGGGTGGTGATGAAAAACTGTTTTTT.